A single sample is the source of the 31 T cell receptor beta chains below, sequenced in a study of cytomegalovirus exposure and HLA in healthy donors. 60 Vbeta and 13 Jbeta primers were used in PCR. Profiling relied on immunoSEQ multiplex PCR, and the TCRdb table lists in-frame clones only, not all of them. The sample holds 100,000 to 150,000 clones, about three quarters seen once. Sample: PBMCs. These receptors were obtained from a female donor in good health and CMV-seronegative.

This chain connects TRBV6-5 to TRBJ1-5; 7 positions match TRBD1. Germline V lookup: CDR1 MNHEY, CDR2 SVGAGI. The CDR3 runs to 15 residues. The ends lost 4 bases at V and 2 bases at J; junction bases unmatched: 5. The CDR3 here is CASSSNRGGNQPQHF. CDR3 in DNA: TGTGCCAGCAGTTCTAACAGGGGTGGCAATCAGCCCCAGCATTTT.

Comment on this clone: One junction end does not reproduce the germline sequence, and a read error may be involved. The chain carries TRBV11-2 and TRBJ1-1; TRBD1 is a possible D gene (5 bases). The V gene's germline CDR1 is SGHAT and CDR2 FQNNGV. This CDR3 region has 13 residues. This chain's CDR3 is CASSLDRNTEAFF. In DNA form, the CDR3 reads TGTGCCAGCAGCCTAGACAGGAACACTGAAGCTTTCTTT.

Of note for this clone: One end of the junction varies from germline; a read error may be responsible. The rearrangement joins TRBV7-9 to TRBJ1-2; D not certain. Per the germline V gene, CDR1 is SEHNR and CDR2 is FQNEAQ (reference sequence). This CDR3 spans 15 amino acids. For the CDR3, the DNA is TGTTCCAGCAGCTTTGTTATTGAGAGTGGCTATGGCTACACCTTC. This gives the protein CSSSFVIESGYGYTF.

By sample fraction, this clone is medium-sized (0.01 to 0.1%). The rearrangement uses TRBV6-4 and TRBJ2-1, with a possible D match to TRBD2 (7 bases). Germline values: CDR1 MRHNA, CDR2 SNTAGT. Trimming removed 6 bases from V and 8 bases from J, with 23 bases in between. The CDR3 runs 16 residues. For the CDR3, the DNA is TGTGCCAGCAGCGTATTAGAGGGGGGGGAGATCGATGAGCAGTTCTTC. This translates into CASSVLEGGEIDEQFF.

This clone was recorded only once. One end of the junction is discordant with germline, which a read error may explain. CDR3 protein: CASREDGTGMLRNSPLHF. The CDR3 DNA follows: TGTGCCAGCAGGGAAGACGGGACAGGGATGTTGAGGAATTCACCCCTCCACTTT. The gene calls are TRBV6-1 and TRBJ1-6; TRBD1 aligns across 9 bases. The CDR3 is 18 amino acids. Per the germline V gene, CDR1 is MNHNS and CDR2 is SASEGT.

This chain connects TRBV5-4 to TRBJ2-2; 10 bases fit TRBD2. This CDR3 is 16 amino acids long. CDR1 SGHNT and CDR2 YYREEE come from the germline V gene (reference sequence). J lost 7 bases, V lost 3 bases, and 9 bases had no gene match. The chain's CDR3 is CASSSKEREGDGELFF. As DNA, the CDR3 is TGTGCCAGCAGCTCCAAGGAGCGGGAGGGGGACGGGGAGCTGTTTTTT.

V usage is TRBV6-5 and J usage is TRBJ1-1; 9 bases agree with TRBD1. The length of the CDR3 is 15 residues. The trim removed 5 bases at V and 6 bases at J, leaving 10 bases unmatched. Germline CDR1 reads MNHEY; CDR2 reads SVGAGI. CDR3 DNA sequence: TGTGCCAGCAGTCGGGGGGGACAGGGTTCCTCTGAAGCTTTCTTT. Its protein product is CASSRGGQGSSEAFF.

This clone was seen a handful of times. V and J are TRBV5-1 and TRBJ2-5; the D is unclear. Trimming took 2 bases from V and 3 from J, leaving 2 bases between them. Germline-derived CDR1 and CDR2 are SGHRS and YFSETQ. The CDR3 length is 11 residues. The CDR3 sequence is CASSFKETQYF. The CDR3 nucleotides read TGCGCCAGCAGCTTTAAAGAGACCCAGTACTTC.

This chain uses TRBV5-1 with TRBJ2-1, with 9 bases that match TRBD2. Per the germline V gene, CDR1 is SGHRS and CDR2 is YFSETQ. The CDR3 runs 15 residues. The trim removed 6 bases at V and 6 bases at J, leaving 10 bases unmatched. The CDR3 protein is CASNLMAGGPNEQFF. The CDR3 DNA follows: TGCGCCAGCAACCTGATGGCGGGGGGGCCCAATGAGCAGTTCTTC.

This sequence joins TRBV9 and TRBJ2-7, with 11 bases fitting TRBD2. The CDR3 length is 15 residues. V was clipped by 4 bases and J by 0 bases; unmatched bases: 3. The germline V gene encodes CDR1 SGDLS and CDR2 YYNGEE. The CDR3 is CASSFTSGGSYEQYF. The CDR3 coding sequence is TGTGCCAGCAGCTTTACTAGCGGGGGCTCCTACGAGCAGTACTTC.

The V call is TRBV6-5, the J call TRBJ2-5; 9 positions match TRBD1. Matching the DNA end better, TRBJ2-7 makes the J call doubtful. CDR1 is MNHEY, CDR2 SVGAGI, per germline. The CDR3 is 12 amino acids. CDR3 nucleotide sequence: TGTGCCAGCAGCCGGACAGGGGCCGAGCAGTACTTC. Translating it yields CASSRTGAEQYF.

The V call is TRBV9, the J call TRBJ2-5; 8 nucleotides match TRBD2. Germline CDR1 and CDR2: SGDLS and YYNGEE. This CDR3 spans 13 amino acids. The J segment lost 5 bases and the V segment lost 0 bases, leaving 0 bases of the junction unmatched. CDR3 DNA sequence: TGTGCCAGCAGCGTAGGACTAGCGGAGACCCAGTACTTC. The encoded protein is CASSVGLAETQYF.

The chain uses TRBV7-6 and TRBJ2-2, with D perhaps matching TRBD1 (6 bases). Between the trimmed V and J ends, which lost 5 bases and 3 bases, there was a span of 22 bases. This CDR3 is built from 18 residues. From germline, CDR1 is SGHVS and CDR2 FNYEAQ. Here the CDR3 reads CASSPLPRQVTYTGELFF. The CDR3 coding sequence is TGTGCCAGCAGCCCACTGCCCAGACAGGTTACGTACACCGGGGAGCTGTTTTTT.

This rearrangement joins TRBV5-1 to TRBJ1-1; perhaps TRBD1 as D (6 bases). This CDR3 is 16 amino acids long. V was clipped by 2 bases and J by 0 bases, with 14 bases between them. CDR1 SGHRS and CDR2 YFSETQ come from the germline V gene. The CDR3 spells CASSFSQGPMNTEAFF. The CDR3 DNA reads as TGCGCCAGCAGCTTTTCGCAGGGGCCCATGAACACTGAAGCTTTCTTT.

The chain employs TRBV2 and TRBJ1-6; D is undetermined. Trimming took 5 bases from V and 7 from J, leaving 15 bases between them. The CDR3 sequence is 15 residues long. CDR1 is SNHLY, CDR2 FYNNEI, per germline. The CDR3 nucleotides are TGTGCCAGCAGTCCTCGGGCAGGCGGGAATTCACCCCTCCACTTT. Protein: CASSPRAGGNSPLHF.

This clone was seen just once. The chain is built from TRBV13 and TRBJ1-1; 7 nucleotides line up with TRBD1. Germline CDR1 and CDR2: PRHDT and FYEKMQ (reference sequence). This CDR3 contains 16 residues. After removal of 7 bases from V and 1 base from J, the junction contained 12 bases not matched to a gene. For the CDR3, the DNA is TGTGCCAGCATCGCCTTCGACCGGACAGGGAACACTGAAGCTTTCTTT. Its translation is CASIAFDRTGNTEAFF. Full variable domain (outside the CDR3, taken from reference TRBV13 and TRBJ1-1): AAGVIQSPRHLIKEKRETATLKCYPIPRHDTVYWYQQGPGQDPQFLISFYEKMQSDKGSIPDRFSAQQFSDYHSELNMSSLELGDSALYFCASIAFDRTGNTEAFFGQGTRLTVV.

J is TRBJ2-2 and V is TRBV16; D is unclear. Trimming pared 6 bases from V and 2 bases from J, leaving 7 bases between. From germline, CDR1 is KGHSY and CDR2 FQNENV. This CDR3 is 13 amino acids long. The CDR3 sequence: CASSPQNTGELFF. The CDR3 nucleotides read TGTGCCAGCAGTCCCCAAAACACCGGGGAGCTGTTTTTT.

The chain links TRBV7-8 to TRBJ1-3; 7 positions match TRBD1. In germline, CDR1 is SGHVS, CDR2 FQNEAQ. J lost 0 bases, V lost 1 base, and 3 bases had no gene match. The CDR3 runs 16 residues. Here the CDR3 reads CASSLVAGGSGNTIYF. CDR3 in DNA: TGTGCCAGCAGCTTAGTTGCAGGGGGCTCTGGAAACACCATATATTTT.

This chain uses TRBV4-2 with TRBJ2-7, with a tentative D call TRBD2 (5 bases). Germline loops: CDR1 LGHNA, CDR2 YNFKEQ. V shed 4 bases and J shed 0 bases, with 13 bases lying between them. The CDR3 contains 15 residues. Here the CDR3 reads CASSPGSFSSYEQYF. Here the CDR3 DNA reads TGTGCCAGCAGCCCGGGGTCTTTCAGCTCCTACGAGCAGTACTTC.

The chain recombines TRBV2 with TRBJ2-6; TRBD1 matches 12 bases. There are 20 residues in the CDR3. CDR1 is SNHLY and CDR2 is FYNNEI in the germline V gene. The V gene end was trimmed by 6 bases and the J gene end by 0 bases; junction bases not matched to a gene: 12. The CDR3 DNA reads TGTGCCAGCAGCGCCGCCGGGACAGGGGGCTTCCTCTCTGGGGCCAACGTCCTGACTTTC. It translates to CASSAAGTGGFLSGANVLTF.

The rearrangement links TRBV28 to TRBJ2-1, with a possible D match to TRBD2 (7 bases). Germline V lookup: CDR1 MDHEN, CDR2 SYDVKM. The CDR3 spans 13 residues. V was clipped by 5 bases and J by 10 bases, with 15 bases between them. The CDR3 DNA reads TGTGCCAGCAGTCCTAGGGGAGGGGGAGAGCAGTTCTTC. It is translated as CASSPRGGGEQFF.

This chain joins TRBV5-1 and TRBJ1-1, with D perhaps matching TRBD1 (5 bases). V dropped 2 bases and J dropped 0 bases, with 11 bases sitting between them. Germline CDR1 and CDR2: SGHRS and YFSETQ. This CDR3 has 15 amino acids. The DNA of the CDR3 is TGCGCCAGCAGCTTATCGACAGTTTTGAACACTGAAGCTTTCTTT. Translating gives CASSLSTVLNTEAFF.

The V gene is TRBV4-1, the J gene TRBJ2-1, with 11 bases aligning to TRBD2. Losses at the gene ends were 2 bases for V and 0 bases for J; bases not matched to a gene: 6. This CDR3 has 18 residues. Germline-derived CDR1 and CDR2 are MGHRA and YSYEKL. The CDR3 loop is CASSQISGRGGSYNEQFF. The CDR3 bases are TGCGCCAGCAGCCAAATTAGCGGGAGGGGTGGCTCCTACAATGAGCAGTTCTTC.

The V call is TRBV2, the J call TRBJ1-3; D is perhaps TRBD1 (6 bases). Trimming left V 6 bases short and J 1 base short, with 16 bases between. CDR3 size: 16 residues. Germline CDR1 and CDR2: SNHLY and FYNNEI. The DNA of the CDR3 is TGTGCCAGCAGCCCCCTCGGGACAAGGTCTGGAAACACCATATATTTT. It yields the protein CASSPLGTRSGNTIYF.

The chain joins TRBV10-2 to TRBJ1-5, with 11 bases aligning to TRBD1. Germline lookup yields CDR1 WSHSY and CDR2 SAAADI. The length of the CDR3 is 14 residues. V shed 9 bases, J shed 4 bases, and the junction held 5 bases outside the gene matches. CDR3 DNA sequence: TGCGCCAGTTCGGGACAGGGGGTAAATCAGCCCCAGCATTTT. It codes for CASSGQGVNQPQHF.

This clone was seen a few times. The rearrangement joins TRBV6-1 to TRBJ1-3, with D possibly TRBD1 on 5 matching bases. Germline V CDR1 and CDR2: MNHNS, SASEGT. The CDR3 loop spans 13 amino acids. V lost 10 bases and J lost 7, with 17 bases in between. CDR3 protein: CATGTQGPNTIYF. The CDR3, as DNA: TGTGCCACCGGGACTCAAGGGCCGAACACCATATATTTT.

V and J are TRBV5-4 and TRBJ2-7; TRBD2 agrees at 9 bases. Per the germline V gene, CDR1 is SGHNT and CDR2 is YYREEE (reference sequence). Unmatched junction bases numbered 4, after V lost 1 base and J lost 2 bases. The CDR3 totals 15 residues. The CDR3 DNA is TGTGCCAGCAGCTTGAGGGCGGGAGGGCCCTACGAGCAGTACTTC. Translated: CASSLRAGGPYEQYF. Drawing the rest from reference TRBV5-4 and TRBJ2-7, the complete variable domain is ETGVTQSPTHLIKTRGQQVTLRCSSQSGHNTVSWYQQALGQGPQFIFQYYREEENGRGNFPPRFSGLQFPNYSSELNVNALELDDSALYLCASSLRAGGPYEQYFGPGTRLTVT.

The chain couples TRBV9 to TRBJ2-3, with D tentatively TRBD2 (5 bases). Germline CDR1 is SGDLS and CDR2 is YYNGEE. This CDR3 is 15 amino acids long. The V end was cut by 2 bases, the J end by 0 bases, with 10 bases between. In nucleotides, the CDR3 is TGTGCCAGCAGCGTTTGGGCGGGTAGCACAGATACGCAGTATTTT. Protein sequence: CASSVWAGSTDTQYF.

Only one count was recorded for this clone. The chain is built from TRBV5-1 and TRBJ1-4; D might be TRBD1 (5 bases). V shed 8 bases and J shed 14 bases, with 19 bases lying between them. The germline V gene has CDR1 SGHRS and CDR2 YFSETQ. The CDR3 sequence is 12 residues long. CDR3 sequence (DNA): TGCGCCAGGGGGAGGGGCGGAGGAGGGCTGTTTTTT. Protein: CARGRGGGGLFF.

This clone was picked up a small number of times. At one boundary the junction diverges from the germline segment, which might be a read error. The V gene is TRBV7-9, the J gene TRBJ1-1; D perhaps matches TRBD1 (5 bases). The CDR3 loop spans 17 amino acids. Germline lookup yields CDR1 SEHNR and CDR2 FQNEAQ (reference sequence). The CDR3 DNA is TGTTCCAGCAGCTCGATAACTATCCGGGACTGGTACGAGGAAGCTTTCTTT. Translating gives CSSSSITIRDWYEEAFF.

The CDR3 loop reads CAWNAGVSTGELFF. CDR3 nucleotides: TGTGCCTGGAACGCAGGGGTGAGCACCGGGGAGCTGTTTTTT. The chain joins TRBV30 to TRBJ2-2; possibly TRBD1 for D (6 bases). Germline CDR1 and CDR2: GTSNPN and SVGIG (reference sequence). V lost 4 bases and J lost 4, with 13 bases in between. CDR3 size: 14 residues.